These 18 T cell receptor beta chains were sequenced from one sample in a study of cytomegalovirus exposure and HLA in healthy donors. Both 60 Vbeta primers and 13 Jbeta primers went into the PCR. Some clones are missing from TCRdb's copy, which holds only in-frame ones; the method was immunoSEQ multiplex PCR. The sample is made up of 90,000 to 130,000 clones, and the top ten hold roughly 3.5% of it. The sample taken for sequencing was PBMCs. The receptor source for this set is a man under 40 in good health and CMV-seronegative.

The CDR3: CASSLVEGALGNEQFF. The CDR3 nucleotides are TGTGCCAGCAGCTTAGTTGAGGGGGCTCTTGGCAATGAGCAGTTCTTC. The V and J genes are TRBV13 and TRBJ2-1; TRBD1 agrees at 7 bases. The CDR3 extends over 16 amino acids. The V gene's germline CDR1 is PRHDT and CDR2 FYEKMQ (reference sequence). V lost 1 base to trimming and J lost 6 bases; unmatched junction nucleotides: 9.

This chain connects TRBV5-1 to TRBJ1-3, with D possibly being TRBD1 (6 bases). The CDR3 has 17 amino acids. Trimming shortened V by 2 bases and J by 0 bases, and 15 bases separated the two germline ends. Germline V gives CDR1 SGHRS, CDR2 YFSETQ. The chain's CDR3 is CASSLHPGQSSGNTIYF. The CDR3 bases are TGCGCCAGCAGCTTACATCCGGGACAATCCTCTGGAAACACCATATATTTT.

This chain links TRBV7-3 with TRBJ1-1, with a possible D match to TRBD1 (5 bases). V dropped 1 base and J dropped 4 bases, with 10 bases sitting between them. The CDR3 is made up of 14 amino acids. Germline CDR1 is SGHTA and CDR2 is FQGTGA. The DNA for the CDR3 is TGTGCCAGCAGCTTAAGGGGCCAGGGCACTGAAGCTTTCTTT. The encoded protein is CASSLRGQGTEAFF.

The V call is TRBV2, the J call TRBJ1-1; 8 bases align to TRBD1. The CDR3 spans 15 residues. Trimming at V came to 10 bases and at J to 0 bases, leaving 10 bases not matched to a gene. Germline CDR1 SNHLY, CDR2 FYNNEI. The CDR3 here is CATGRQGILNTEAFF. The CDR3 DNA reads as TGTGCCACCGGTCGACAGGGGATTTTGAACACTGAAGCTTTCTTT.

The chain uses TRBV19 and TRBJ1-1, with 8 bases lining up with TRBD1. Germline V gene lookup returns CDR1 LNHDA and CDR2 SQIVND (reference sequence). The CDR3 spans 17 residues. V lost 5 bases and J lost 4; bases outside the gene matches: 15. CDR3 amino acids: CASSAIPGQVGGTEAFF. In DNA form, the CDR3 reads TGTGCCAGTAGTGCAATACCGGGACAGGTGGGGGGCACTGAAGCTTTCTTT.

This sequence joins TRBV5-1 and TRBJ2-5; D is perhaps TRBD1 (6 bases). The J call may not be correct, given that the DNA end is closer to TRBJ2-7. The CDR3 extends over 13 amino acids. Germline CDR1 and CDR2: SGHRS and YFSETQ. The CDR3 nucleotides read TGCGCCAGCAGCGCAGGGGTCACCTACGAGCAGTACTTC. Protein product: CASSAGVTYEQYF.

V gene TRBV7-2 combines with J gene TRBJ2-7, with TRBD1 as a possible D gene (6 bases). Trimming removed 5 bases from V and 5 bases from J, with 13 bases in between. Germline CDR1 is SGHTA and CDR2 is FQGNSA. The CDR3 spans 13 residues. The CDR3 sequence is CASSEQGWDEQYF. DNA of the CDR3: TGTGCCAGCAGCGAACAGGGTTGGGACGAGCAGTACTTC.

This chain joins TRBV7-8 and TRBJ2-5, with 12 bases fitting TRBD2. CDR1 is SGHVS, CDR2 FQNEAQ, per germline. J gave up 0 bases and V 5 bases, and 4 bases lay outside the gene matches. This CDR3 has 16 residues. CDR3 bases: TGTGCCAGCAGCCCTCGACTAGCGGGGGACCAAGAGACCCAGTACTTC. This sequence encodes CASSPRLAGDQETQYF. Using reference TRBV7-8 and TRBJ2-5 for the parts outside the CDR3, the full variable domain is GAGVSQSPRYKVAKRGQDVALRCDPISGHVSLFWYQQALGQGPEFLTYFQNEAQLDKSGLPSDRFFAERPEGSVSTLKIQRTQQEDSAVYLCASSPRLAGDQETQYFGPGTRLLVL.

This sequence joins TRBV5-1 and TRBJ2-7; D remains ambiguous. Germline loops: CDR1 SGHRS, CDR2 YFSETQ. CDR3 length: 13 amino acids. Trimming removed 0 bases from V and 2 bases from J, with 6 bases in between. CDR3 in amino acids: CASSLGSTYEQYF. For the CDR3, the DNA is TGCGCCAGCAGCTTGGGGAGTACCTACGAGCAGTACTTC.

CDR3 bases: TGTGCCAGCAGCTTTCAGTCGTCCTACGAGCAGTACTTC. Translation: CASSFQSSYEQYF. The chain couples TRBV7-9 to TRBJ2-7; D call uncertain. The V gene's germline CDR1 is SEHNR and CDR2 FQNEAQ (reference sequence). Trimming cost V 3 bases and J 1 base, with 7 bases left between them. This CDR3 has 13 amino acids.

J is TRBJ2-7 and V is TRBV5-4, with 10 nucleotides matching TRBD2. The CDR3 is made up of 15 amino acids. The germline V gene encodes CDR1 SGHNT and CDR2 YYREEE (reference sequence). V was clipped by 2 bases and J by 2 bases; unmatched bases: 4. The chain's CDR3 is CASSFRTSGTYEQYF. The CDR3 region has the DNA TGTGCCAGCAGCTTTCGGACTAGCGGCACCTACGAGCAGTACTTC. Variable domain in full (rest from reference TRBV5-4 and TRBJ2-7): ETGVTQSPTHLIKTRGQQVTLRCSSQSGHNTVSWYQQALGQGPQFIFQYYREEENGRGNFPPRFSGLQFPNYSSELNVNALELDDSALYLCASSFRTSGTYEQYFGPGTRLTVT.

This rearrangement joins TRBV4-2 to TRBJ1-3; D ambiguous. The V gene's germline CDR1 is LGHNA and CDR2 YNFKEQ. The CDR3 is 14 residues long. V lost 1 base and J lost 6, with 10 bases in between. CDR3 coding DNA: TGTGCCAGCAGCCAAGTAGAGATTTTAAACACCATATATTTT. This codes for CASSQVEILNTIYF.

The chain carries TRBV7-3 and TRBJ2-7; tentatively, D is TRBD1 (6 bases). CDR3 length: 16 residues. The V gene lost 0 bases and the J gene lost 1 base, with 13 bases spanning the gap. Germline assignment: CDR1 SGHTA and CDR2 FQGTGA. The CDR3 DNA reads TGTGCCAGCAGCTTAACCGCTTCGACAGGTTCCTACGAGCAGTACTTC. Its translation: CASSLTASTGSYEQYF.

The CDR3 here is CASRKGQGGENTEAFF. For the CDR3, the DNA is TGTGCCAGTAGGAAGGGACAGGGGGGAGAGAACACTGAAGCTTTCTTT. The chain couples TRBV19 to TRBJ1-1, with 11 bases matching TRBD1. The CDR3 has 16 residues. The V gene's germline CDR1 is LNHDA and CDR2 SQIVND (reference sequence). The V gene end was trimmed by 6 bases and the J gene end by 1 base; junction bases not matched to a gene: 7.

CDR3 amino acids: CASDWGLADYNEQFF. Written as DNA, the CDR3 is TGCGCCAGCGATTGGGGACTAGCAGACTACAATGAGCAGTTCTTC. This chain links TRBV5-1 with TRBJ2-1; TRBD2 aligns across 9 bases. Germline-derived CDR1 and CDR2 are SGHRS and YFSETQ. The junction had 8 bases not matched to a gene; V was cut back by 7 bases and J by 3 bases. CDR3 size: 15 residues.

The chain employs TRBV25-1 and TRBJ2-7, with D possibly TRBD1 on 6 matching bases. V was trimmed by 6 bases and J by 0 bases, leaving 18 bases between them. The length of the CDR3 is 16 residues. Germline V gene data show CDR1 as MGHDK and CDR2 as SYGVNS. The CDR3 DNA sequence: TGTGCCAGCAGGTCCTTCCGGGACAACGACTCCTACGAGCAGTACTTC. This encodes CASRSFRDNDSYEQYF.

The rearrangement uses TRBV7-8 and TRBJ2-6, with TRBD1 as a possible D gene (5 bases). Germline assignment: CDR1 SGHVS and CDR2 FQNEAQ. This CDR3 comprises 20 residues. Trimming removed 3 bases at V and 0 bases at J, with 21 bases between. Here the CDR3 reads CASSFINSDTSRSGANVLTF. Written as DNA, the CDR3 is TGTGCCAGCAGCTTCATAAACTCGGACACATCCCGCTCTGGGGCCAACGTCCTGACTTTC.

The chain recombines TRBV5-6 with TRBJ1-4; 7 bases are shared with TRBD1. Germline V gene data show CDR1 as SGHDT and CDR2 as YYEEEE. The CDR3 covers 14 residues. V was clipped by 4 bases and J by 10 bases; unmatched bases: 10. The chain's CDR3 is CASSGEPGTAKLFF. The DNA for the CDR3 is TGTGCCAGCAGCGGGGAACCCGGGACAGCAAAACTGTTTTTT.